This TCR beta chain was documented in a study of cytomegalovirus exposure and HLA in healthy donors. The table lists this clone with a few counts. V was cut by 0 bases and J by 8 bases, with 13 bases left in between. Germline V lookup: CDR1 SNHLY, CDR2 FYNNEI. The CDR3 spans 15 residues. All donors participated as healthy donors of bone marrow. Both 60 Vbeta primers and 13 Jbeta primers went into the PCR. The repertoire was sequenced with immunoSEQ multiplex PCR; TCRdb's copy has only in-frame clones and lacks some. The table shows about 140,000 clones, with about 80% occurring only once. This TCR came from a male donor in good health and CMV-seronegative. The sequenced sample consisted of PBMCs. V is TRBV2 and J is TRBJ1-4; TRBD1 is a possible D gene (5 bases). The DNA for the CDR3 is TGTGCCAGCAGTGAAGCAAGGCAGGGCTGGGAAAAACTGTTTTTT. It is translated as CASSEARQGWEKLFF.